The 16 T cell receptor beta chains below were found in one sample sequenced in a study of blood T cell repertoires in COVID-19. The assay was immunoSEQ multiplex PCR, and TCRdb's table has in-frame clones only and misses some. The table has approximately 210,000 clones, roughly 87% seen once. Specimen: PBMCs or T cells enriched from blood (not recorded which). The receptors stem from a man in his thirties or forties in a cohort exposed to, infected with or recovered from COVID-19 (not recorded which).

The chain links TRBV2 to TRBJ2-5; no definite D call. Germline-derived CDR1 and CDR2 are SNHLY and FYNNEI. The length of the CDR3 is 13 residues. Trimming cost V 7 bases and J 0 bases, with 9 bases left between them. In DNA, the CDR3 is TGTGCCAGCATCCTAACCTACCAAGAGACCCAGTACTTC. Its translation: CASILTYQETQYF. Together with reference TRBV2 and TRBJ2-5, the CDR3 gives the full variable domain: EPEVTQTPSHQVTQMGQEVILRCVPISNHLYFYWYRQILGQKVEFLVSFYNNEISEKSEIFDDQFSVERPDGSNFTLKIRSTKLEDSAMYFCASILTYQETQYFGPGTRLLVL.

This chain joins TRBV6-1 and TRBJ1-1; D ambiguous. Trimming left V 1 base short and J 1 base short, with 7 bases between. The CDR3 consists of 14 residues. Germline CDR1 is MNHNS and CDR2 is SASEGT. The DNA of the CDR3 is TGTGCCAGCAGTGAAGGTGGCAGGAACACTGAAGCTTTCTTT. It yields the protein CASSEGGRNTEAFF.

V usage is TRBV5-5 and J usage is TRBJ1-2; the D is unclear. V dropped 6 bases and J dropped 0 bases, with 12 bases sitting between them. This CDR3 has 14 amino acids. In germline, CDR1 is SGHKS, CDR2 YYEKEE (reference sequence). This CDR3 reads CASTPGSANYGYTF. In DNA form, the CDR3 reads TGTGCCAGCACCCCCGGGAGCGCTAACTATGGCTACACCTTC.

V is TRBV18 and J is TRBJ2-5, with D possibly being TRBD1 (7 bases). The ends were cut back, 1 base at V and 4 bases at J, with 16 bases in the middle. CDR1 and CDR2 from the germline V gene are KGHSH and LQKENI. The CDR3 is 16 amino acids. In nucleotides, the CDR3 is TGTGCCAGCTCACCACTGCCAGGGGGGTTTGGAGAGACCCAGTACTTC. Protein product: CASSPLPGGFGETQYF.

The count of this clone is one. V and J are TRBV28 and TRBJ2-7, with TRBD1 as a possible D gene (5 bases). The V end was cut by 7 bases, the J end by 2 bases, with 6 bases between. The CDR3 loop spans 11 amino acids. Germline V lookup: CDR1 MDHEN, CDR2 SYDVKM. The CDR3 coding sequence is TGTGCCAGCAAGGGGACCTACGAGCAGTACTTC. Its protein is CASKGTYEQYF.

The chain combines TRBV9 with TRBJ2-5; unclear D gene. Trimming cost V 3 bases and J 2 bases, with 14 bases left between them. The CDR3 loop spans 15 amino acids. The V gene's germline CDR1 is SGDLS and CDR2 YYNGEE. CDR3 bases: TGTGCCAGCAGCGCGTACAGCAGCTATCAAGAGACCCAGTACTTC. This gives the protein CASSAYSSYQETQYF.

This sequence joins TRBV7-9 and TRBJ2-2; TRBD2 might be the D (7 bases). Looked up from germline, CDR1 is SEHNR and CDR2 is FQNEAQ (reference sequence). V was trimmed by 10 bases and J by 3 bases, leaving 21 bases between them. This CDR3 spans 16 amino acids. The CDR3 sequence: CATPNPGGLDTGELFF. In DNA, the CDR3 is TGTGCCACACCAAACCCGGGGGGCTTGGACACCGGGGAGCTGTTTTTT.

The chain combines TRBV19 with TRBJ1-5; TRBD1 agrees at 10 bases. The germline CDR1 and CDR2 sequences are LNHDA and SQIVND (reference sequence). J lost 7 bases, V lost 6 bases, and 3 bases had no gene match. There are 13 residues in the CDR3. CDR3 amino acids: CASSRDRGQPQHF. CDR3 coding DNA: TGTGCCAGTAGCCGGGACAGGGGCCAGCCCCAGCATTTT.

The rearrangement uses TRBV29-1 and TRBJ2-2, with D possibly TRBD1 on 6 matching bases. The ends were cut back, 5 bases at V and 4 bases at J, with 11 bases in the middle. Germline CDR1 SQVTM, CDR2 ANQGSEA. This CDR3 is 13 amino acids long. CDR3 DNA: TGCAGCGTTTCAGGGGTTGGCACCGGGGAGCTGTTTTTT. It encodes CSVSGVGTGELFF.

The chain combines TRBV7-6 with TRBJ2-5; D is unclear. The germline CDR1 and CDR2 sequences are SGHVS and FNYEAQ. Trimming left V 3 bases short and J 1 base short, with 6 bases between. The CDR3 has 13 amino acids. The CDR3, as DNA: TGTGCCAGCAGCTTGAGACTCCAAGAGACCCAGTACTTC. Protein product: CASSLRLQETQYF.

This clone has just one count. This chain connects TRBV5-1 to TRBJ1-1, with 7 bases lining up with TRBD1. V was pared by 9 bases and J by 7 bases, with 12 bases of the junction left unmatched. Germline assignment: CDR1 SGHRS and CDR2 YFSETQ. The CDR3 loop spans 13 amino acids. The CDR3 region is CATRQTHRGEAFF. The CDR3 DNA sequence: TGCGCCACCAGACAAACGCACAGGGGTGAAGCTTTCTTT.

This chain uses TRBV3-1 (or the pseudogene TRBV3-2) with TRBJ2-2; TRBD2 matches 12 bases. The CDR3 loop spans 20 amino acids. With V trimmed by 3 bases and J by 2 bases, 13 bases remained unmatched. CDR1 and CDR2 (germline): LGHDT, YNNKEL (reference sequence). CDR3 residues: CASSQNSFRTSGTNTGELFF. The CDR3 bases are TGTGCCAGCAGCCAGAACTCATTTCGGACTAGCGGGACAAACACCGGGGAGCTGTTTTTT.

The chain uses TRBV6-5 and TRBJ2-7; 11 positions match TRBD2. The CDR3 is 15 amino acids. Germline CDR1 MNHEY, CDR2 SVGAGI. Trimming removed 7 bases from V and 3 bases from J; junction bases left unmatched: 8. CDR3 loop: CASIQGTSGFYEQYF. CDR3 in DNA: TGTGCCAGCATACAGGGGACTAGCGGATTCTACGAGCAGTACTTC.

The V and J genes are TRBV5-1 and TRBJ2-5; the match to TRBD2 covers 7 bases. Losses at the gene ends were 4 bases for V and 2 bases for J; bases not matched to a gene: 8. Germline V CDR1 and CDR2: SGHRS, YFSETQ. This CDR3 has 15 residues. This chain's CDR3 is CASSRDPSGQETQYF. CDR3 DNA sequence: TGCGCCAGCAGCCGGGACCCTAGCGGACAAGAGACCCAGTACTTC.

The gene calls are TRBV28 and TRBJ2-3; D might be TRBD2 (6 bases). There are 14 residues in the CDR3. The V gene lost 7 bases and the J gene lost 5 bases, with 16 bases spanning the gap. CDR1 and CDR2 from the germline V gene are MDHEN and SYDVKM. CDR3 nucleotide sequence: TGTGCCAGCACCCTGGGGGGAGGTGTAGATACGCAGTATTTT. Translation: CASTLGGGVDTQYF.

V usage is TRBV27 and J usage is TRBJ1-3; TRBD1 might be the D (6 bases). Trimming pared 3 bases from V and 2 bases from J, leaving 11 bases between. The CDR3 totals 15 residues. Per the germline V gene, CDR1 is MNHEY and CDR2 is SMNVEV (reference sequence). Here the CDR3 DNA reads TGTGCCAGCAGTTTGACCGGGACACCTGGAAACACCATATATTTT. Protein product: CASSLTGTPGNTIYF.